Given below is one T cell receptor (beta chain) in context. Clones were read by immunoSEQ multiplex PCR, and TCRdb kept only the in-frame ones, dropping some. The sample lists approximately 10,000 clones; less than 80% were seen once. This sample is drawn from a study of T cells after somatic rescue of genetic block. The length of the CDR3 is 12 residues. The germline V gene encodes CDR1 SQVTM and CDR2 ANQGSEA. The germline V and J ends were trimmed by 5 bases and 4 bases, with 11 bases remaining between them. This sequence originates from a boy aged 5-17 years. This chain connects TRBV29-1 to TRBJ2-5; D perhaps matches TRBD1 (5 bases). What was sequenced was peripheral blood mononuclear cells (PBMCs). The CDR3 nucleotides are TGCAGCGTTAGGGGAATAGGAGAGACCCAGTACTTC. Amino acid sequence: CSVRGIGETQYF. Complete variable domain (other parts from reference TRBV29-1 and TRBJ2-5): SAVISQKPSRDICQRGTSLTIQCQVDSQVTMMFWYRQQPGQSLTLIATANQGSEATYESGFVIDKFPISRPNLTFSTLTVSNMSPEDSSIYLCSVRGIGETQYFGPGTRLLVL.